These 27 T cell receptor beta chains came from one sample sequenced in a study of T-cell memory formation after mild COVID-19. MiXCR, run by TCRdb on the 5' RACE reads, gives a single entry per CDR3 protein. The table lists about 200,000 distinct CDR3 sequences, 9.5% of them singletons, with 3.5% in the top ten. The sequenced material came from PBMCs or a T cell subset sorted from them (not recorded which). The receptors were gathered from a man between 18 and 35 years old who had mild COVID-19 (a few samples of this study predate the infection). Cell type and time point are not known.

This clonotype was seen a handful of times. This chain links TRBV5-1 with TRBJ2-7; 11 bases agree with TRBD1. The CDR3 runs to 13 residues. V gave up 3 bases and J gave up 6 bases; unmatched junction bases: 2. Germline loops: CDR1 SGHRS, CDR2 YFSETQ. CDR3 nucleotide sequence: TGCGCCAGCAGCTGGGGGACAGGGGGCGAGCAGTACGTC. Translating it yields CASSWGTGGEQYV.

The V gene is TRBV5-1, the J gene TRBJ2-5; 10 positions match TRBD1. V lost 7 bases to trimming and J lost 3 bases; unmatched junction nucleotides: 6. The CDR3 length is 14 residues. Germline CDR1 is SGHRS and CDR2 is YFSETQ. CDR3 residues: CASCETGGKETQYF. The CDR3 coding sequence is TGCGCCAGCTGCGAGACAGGGGGCAAAGAGACCCAGTACTTC. The full variable domain, with the rest looked up from reference TRBV5-1 and TRBJ2-5, is KAGVTQTPRYLIKTRGQQVTLSCSPISGHRSVSWYQQTPGQGLQFLFEYFSETQRNKGNFPGRFSGRQFSNSRSEMNVSTLELGDSALYLCASCETGGKETQYFGPGTRLLVL.

This clonotype was counted many times. The V call is TRBV6-6, the J call TRBJ2-3; D possibly corresponds to TRBD2 (7 bases). V lost 11 bases, J lost 2 bases, and 20 bases lay in between. The CDR3 is 15 residues long. Germline V CDR1 and CDR2: MNHNY, SVGAGI (reference sequence). This CDR3 is CALTSAGADTDTQYF. The CDR3 DNA follows: TGTGCCCTTACTTCGGCGGGGGCGGACACAGATACGCAGTATTTT.

This sequence joins TRBV7-2 and TRBJ2-5; maybe TRBD2 (6 bases). Germline V gene sequence: CDR1 SGHTA, CDR2 FQGNSA. This CDR3 region has 17 residues. Trimming cost V 4 bases and J 0 bases, with 18 bases left between them. CDR3 loop: CASSSTGSGVYQETQYF. The CDR3 region has the DNA TGTGCCAGCAGCTCCACCGGATCGGGAGTGTACCAAGAGACCCAGTACTTC.

The chain recombines TRBV20-1 with TRBJ1-2; TRBD1 matches 7 bases. The CDR3 runs 13 residues. With V trimmed by 4 bases and J by 1 base, 3 bases remained unmatched. Germline-derived CDR1 and CDR2 are DFQATT and SNEGSKA (reference sequence). The CDR3 DNA reads TGCAGTGCTAAGACAGGGAATAACTATGGCTACACCTTC. It codes for CSAKTGNNYGYTF.

This clonotype was detected a few times. The chain links TRBV3-1 to TRBJ2-3, with D possibly TRBD1 on 5 matching bases. Trimming pared 5 bases from V and 3 bases from J, leaving 12 bases between. CDR1 LGHDT and CDR2 YNNKEL come from the germline V gene (reference sequence). The CDR3 loop spans 14 amino acids. CDR3 bases: TGTGCCAGCAGCTTCTCGGCAGGGACAGATACGCAGTATTTT. This sequence encodes CASSFSAGTDTQYF.

This clonotype was seen repeatedly, ten times or more. V gene TRBV4-2 combines with J gene TRBJ1-2, with 7 nucleotides matching TRBD1. Looked up from germline, CDR1 is LGHNA and CDR2 is YNFKEQ. This CDR3 is 14 amino acids long. Losses at the gene ends were 3 bases for V and 4 bases for J; bases not matched to a gene: 5. The CDR3: CASSQGGTAYGYTF. The DNA of the CDR3 is TGTGCCAGCAGCCAGGGCGGGACAGCCTATGGCTACACCTTC.

The sample holds many counts of this clonotype. J is TRBJ2-5 and V is TRBV5-1, with D perhaps matching TRBD2 (5 bases). V was pared by 1 base and J by 2 bases, with 9 bases between. The CDR3 runs to 14 residues. Germline-derived CDR1 and CDR2 are SGHRS and YFSETQ. CDR3 nucleotides: TGCGCCAGCAGCTTGTCCCCGGGGCAAGAGACCCAGTACTTC. This encodes CASSLSPGQETQYF.

This clonotype was seen a few times. The genes are TRBV7-2 and TRBJ1-5; unclear D gene. V lost 0 bases, J lost 7 bases, and 13 bases lay in between. This CDR3 spans 15 amino acids. Per germline, CDR1 SGHTA and CDR2 FQGNSA. The CDR3 nucleotides read TGTGCCAGCAGCTTAGCGGCAGTCCGAAACCAGCCCCAGCATTTT. This encodes CASSLAAVRNQPQHF. Using reference TRBV7-2 and TRBJ1-5 for the parts outside the CDR3, the full variable domain is GAGVSQSPSNKVTEKGKDVELRCDPISGHTALYWYRQSLGQGLEFLIYFQGNSAPDKSGLPSDRFSAERTGGSVSTLTIQRTQQEDSAVYLCASSLAAVRNQPQHFGDGTRLSIL.

There are many counts of this clonotype. The genes are TRBV12-5 and TRBJ2-3, with D perhaps matching TRBD1 or TRBD2 (6 bases each). The CDR3 runs to 16 residues. The germline V gene encodes CDR1 LGHNT and CDR2 FRNRAP. With 7 bases removed from V and 0 bases from J, the gap between germline ends came to 17 bases. DNA for the CDR3: TGTGCTAGTGTTCGCGGGACAACGCCTAGCACAGATACGCAGTATTTT. Protein sequence: CASVRGTTPSTDTQYF.

The genes are TRBV7-8 and TRBJ1-6; no clear D. Germline lookup yields CDR1 SGHVS and CDR2 FQNEAQ. CDR3 length: 17 residues. V was trimmed by 4 bases and J by 11 bases, leaving 24 bases between them. CDR3 protein: CASSSPRQDGDVPPLHF. CDR3 DNA: TGTGCCAGCAGCTCTCCCCGCCAGGACGGCGATGTCCCACCCCTCCACTTT.

This sequence joins TRBV20-1 and TRBJ1-6; a possible D gene is TRBD1 (5 bases). The length of the CDR3 is 16 residues. Germline V CDR1 and CDR2: DFQATT, SNEGSKA (reference sequence). Trimming cost V 3 bases and J 7 bases, with 19 bases left between them. CDR3 sequence reads: CSARNWVRGQNSPLHF. CDR3 sequence (DNA): TGCAGTGCTAGGAATTGGGTTAGGGGCCAGAATTCACCCCTCCACTTT.

This clonotype was seen at least ten times. The V and J genes are TRBV5-1 and TRBJ1-1, with D unclear. Germline-derived CDR1 and CDR2 are SGHRS and YFSETQ. CDR3 length equals 13 residues. The V and J ends lost 2 bases and 1 base respectively, with 6 bases between them. The CDR3 DNA follows: TGCGCCAGCAGCTTTGCAGAGAACACTGAAGCTTTCTTT. Its protein product is CASSFAENTEAFF.

The sample holds many counts of this clonotype. The CDR3 nucleotides read TGTGCCAGCAGCGGGAGCAGGGTGCTGAACACCGGGGAGCTGTTTTTT. The encoded protein is CASSGSRVLNTGELFF. The rearrangement uses TRBV7-2 and TRBJ2-2, with D perhaps given as TRBD1 or TRBD2 (5 bases each). There are 16 residues in the CDR3. Germline V gives CDR1 SGHTA, CDR2 FQGNSA. V was shortened by 5 bases and J by 1 base, with 14 bases between the two germline ends.

This clonotype was counted a few times. J is TRBJ2-2 and V is TRBV7-2; tentative D call: TRBD1 (6 bases). Germline CDR1 and CDR2: SGHTA and FQGNSA. The ends were cut back, 5 bases at V and 7 bases at J, with 14 bases in the middle. CDR3 length equals 14 residues. The CDR3 is CASSPQGRGGELFF. Here the CDR3 DNA reads TGTGCCAGCAGCCCTCAGGGGCGCGGCGGGGAGCTGTTTTTT.

This chain uses TRBV12-3 or TRBV12-4 with TRBJ2-2; D not certain. Trimming took 3 bases from V and 4 from J, leaving 9 bases between them. This CDR3 is 14 amino acids long. The DNA for the CDR3 is TGTGCCAGCAGTTTGCGAAGCCCCACCGGGGAGCTGTTTTTT. Translating gives CASSLRSPTGELFF.

The table lists this clonotype with a few counts. The chain is built from TRBV6-6 and TRBJ2-7; 12 positions match TRBD2. The germline gives CDR1 MNHNY, CDR2 SVGAGI (reference sequence). The CDR3 totals 15 residues. Trimming cost V 4 bases and J 2 bases; bases outside gene matches: 3. As DNA, the CDR3 is TGTGCCAGCAGTTCTCCTAGCGGGGGGGCCTACGAGCAGTACTTC. This sequence encodes CASSSPSGGAYEQYF.

The gene calls are TRBV28 and TRBJ1-2, with 8 bases aligning to TRBD1. J lost 8 bases, V lost 10 bases, and 6 bases had no gene match. The CDR3 runs 11 residues. Looked up from germline, CDR1 is MDHEN and CDR2 is SYDVKM. The CDR3 bases are TGTGCCAACAGGGGGGAAGGCGGCTACACCTTC. It encodes CANRGEGGYTF.

The chain uses TRBV7-7 and TRBJ1-4, with D perhaps matching TRBD1 (5 bases). Trimming took 10 bases from V and 5 from J, leaving 23 bases between them. CDR3 length equals 16 residues. Germline-derived CDR1 and CDR2 are SSHAT and FNYEAQ (reference sequence). As DNA, the CDR3 is TGTGCCACGGAGTCGGGGGGGAAATTATTAAATGAAAAACTGTTTTTT. It yields the protein CATESGGKLLNEKLFF.

This clonotype was counted between two and nine times. The J gene is TRBJ1-2, the V gene TRBV12-3 or TRBV12-4, with D perhaps TRBD1 (6 bases). V was clipped by 3 bases and J by 7 bases, with 15 bases between them. CDR3 length: 14 amino acids. In nucleotides, the CDR3 is TGTGCCAGCAGTTTTCATCAGGGGAGTTCTGGCTACACCTTC. Translation gives CASSFHQGSSGYTF.

The J gene is TRBJ2-6, the V gene TRBV9; 10 bases align to TRBD1. V was clipped by 4 bases and J by 0 bases; unmatched bases: 10. This CDR3 has 19 amino acids. Germline CDR1 reads SGDLS; CDR2 reads YYNGEE. The DNA of the CDR3 is TGTGCCAGCAGCCTACCGGGACAGGGGTCCGGCTCTGGGGCCAACGTCCTGACTTTC. Its translation: CASSLPGQGSGSGANVLTF.

This clonotype turned up a few times. This chain joins TRBV3-1 and TRBJ1-2; D not resolved. The CDR3 covers 13 residues. CDR1 and CDR2 from the germline V gene are LGHDT and YNNKEL (reference sequence). The ends were cut back, 4 bases at V and 7 bases at J, with 13 bases in the middle. CDR3 in DNA: TGTGCCAGCAGCCCCTCAAGGTCGTCTGGCTACACCTTC. Translating gives CASSPSRSSGYTF. Together with reference TRBV3-1 and TRBJ1-2, the CDR3 gives the full variable domain: DTAVSQTPKYLVTQMGNDKSIKCEQNLGHDTMYWYKQDSKKFLKIMFSYNNKELIINETVPNRFSPKSPDKAHLNLHINSLELGDSAVYFCASSPSRSSGYTFGSGTRLTVV.

This chain joins TRBV3-1 and TRBJ2-1; 7 bases fit TRBD1. The germline CDR1 and CDR2 sequences are LGHDT and YNNKEL (reference sequence). V shed 7 bases, J shed 6 bases, and the junction held 9 bases outside the gene matches. This CDR3 spans 14 amino acids. The CDR3 bases are TGTGCCAGCATGAGGGACAGCACATCCAATGAGCAGTTCTTC. Protein: CASMRDSTSNEQFF.

The chain has TRBV7-9 and TRBJ2-4, with D hard to call. CDR3 length: 15 amino acids. The V end lost 3 bases, the J end lost 1 base, and 10 bases lay between the germline ends. Germline V gene sequence: CDR1 SEHNR, CDR2 FQNEAQ (reference sequence). DNA of the CDR3: TGTGCCAGCAGCTTTGGTGGCCAGGCCAAAAACATTCAGTACTTC. Its translation is CASSFGGQAKNIQYF. Together with reference TRBV7-9 and TRBJ2-4, the CDR3 gives the full variable domain: DTGVSQNPRHKITKRGQNVTFRCDPISEHNRLYWYRQTLGQGPEFLTYFQNEAQLEKSRLLSDRFSAERPKGSFSTLEIQRTEQGDSAMYLCASSFGGQAKNIQYFGAGTRLSVL.

This clonotype was found a few times. The rearrangement uses TRBV14 and TRBJ2-5; D unclear. The CDR3 sequence is 17 residues long. Deletions cut 3 bases from V and 1 base from J, with 18 bases between. Germline lookup yields CDR1 SGHDN and CDR2 FVKESK. CDR3 protein: CASSQNAASKGQETQYF. The CDR3, as DNA: TGTGCCAGCAGCCAGAACGCGGCGTCGAAGGGCCAAGAGACCCAGTACTTC. The complete variable domain, with remaining parts taken from reference TRBV14 and TRBJ2-5, reads EAGVTQFPSHSVIEKGQTVTLRCDPISGHDNLYWYRRVMGKEIKFLLHFVKESKQDESGMPNNRFLAERTGGTYSTLKVQPAELEDSGVYFCASSQNAASKGQETQYFGPGTRLLVL.

This clonotype was seen ten or more times. This chain connects TRBV10-3 to TRBJ2-1, with D possibly matching TRBD1 (6 bases). Germline CDR1 ENHRY, CDR2 SYGVKD. CDR3 length: 13 residues. Trimming took 2 bases from V and 8 from J, leaving 10 bases between them. The CDR3 here is CAISEQGRDEQFF. The CDR3 bases are TGTGCCATCAGTGAGCAGGGGCGGGATGAGCAGTTCTTC.

The V call is TRBV19, the J call TRBJ1-5; D unclear. Trimming pared 3 bases from V and 0 bases from J, leaving 15 bases between. The germline gives CDR1 LNHDA, CDR2 SQIVND (reference sequence). This CDR3 region has 17 residues. CDR3 sequence reads: CASSIIGSRHSNQPQHF. The DNA for the CDR3 is TGTGCCAGTAGTATTATCGGCTCCAGACATAGCAATCAGCCCCAGCATTTT. Drawing the rest from reference TRBV19 and TRBJ1-5, the complete variable domain is DGGITQSPKYLFRKEGQNVTLSCEQNLNHDAMYWYRQDPGQGLRLIYYSQIVNDFQKGDIAEGYSVSREKKESFPLTVTSAQKNPTAFYLCASSIIGSRHSNQPQHFGDGTRLSIL.